The TCR beta chain under discussion was sequenced for a study of neurological immune-mediated disorders. Findings and caveats of the study: There were no CDR3 amino acid sequences shared by expanded clones across subjects, a result suggesting private repertoires in all groups. The study found the most TCR clonal expansion in HTLV-1-associated myelopathy and the least in multiple sclerosis, below healthy controls.

TCRdb reprocessed the 5' RACE reads via MiXCR and lists one record per CDR3 protein. The sample yields fewer than 25,000 distinct CDR3 sequences, less than 15% seen once. This clonotype was found many times. Antigen: not known. The CDR3 length is 14 residues. V was clipped by 0 bases and J by 4 bases, with 8 bases between them. From germline, CDR1 is LNHNV and CDR2 YYDKDF (reference sequence). The study built unsorted libraries from 2 million PBMCs kept at -80 C. The source material was PBMCs. The sequence was collected from a woman aged 60 to 75 with HTLV-1-associated myelopathy (HAM/TSP). V usage is TRBV15 and J usage is TRBJ2-3; D is possibly TRBD1 (6 bases). The CDR3 reads CATSRDKGADTQYF. The CDR3 bases are TGTGCCACCAGCAGAGATAAGGGGGCAGATACGCAGTATTTT.